The 27 T cell receptor beta chains listed next were all sequenced from one sample in a study of control samples from healthy donors and cancer patients. The protocol was immunoSEQ multiplex PCR, while the TCRdb copy is restricted to in-frame clones and leaves out a portion. The data contain 150,000 or so clones, 88% of them singletons. Source material: blood. Source of these receptors: a woman aged 25 to 39 in good health.

The chain joins TRBV6-5 to TRBJ2-5, with D perhaps matching TRBD1 (6 bases). The germline CDR1 and CDR2 sequences are MNHEY and SVGAGI. The length of the CDR3 is 16 residues. V was clipped by 2 bases and J by 3 bases, with 16 bases between them. CDR3 DNA: TGTGCCAGCAGTTACCGGATCGATTGGGACAAAGAGACCCAGTACTTC. This sequence encodes CASSYRIDWDKETQYF.

This clone appeared a single time. The chain carries TRBV28 and TRBJ2-1; the match to TRBD2 covers 10 bases. Germline V gene data show CDR1 as MDHEN and CDR2 as SYDVKM. V lost 6 bases, J lost 7 bases, and 9 bases stayed unmatched. The CDR3 covers 15 residues. CDR3 amino acids: CASRYGTSAHNEQFF. CDR3 coding DNA: TGTGCCAGCAGGTACGGGACTAGCGCCCATAATGAGCAGTTCTTC.

The V gene is TRBV10-3, the J gene TRBJ2-1; TRBD2 matches 11 bases. Germline-derived CDR1 and CDR2 are ENHRY and SYGVKD. There are 14 residues in the CDR3. V lost 11 bases, J lost 7 bases, and 10 bases stayed unmatched. The CDR3 DNA follows: TGTGCCTCTACAACTAGCGGGAGATATAATGAGCAGTTCTTC. Protein: CASTTSGRYNEQFF.

The gene calls are TRBV5-1 and TRBJ1-6; D not resolved. Germline values: CDR1 SGHRS, CDR2 YFSETQ. This CDR3 region has 18 residues. V was trimmed by 0 bases and J by 0 bases, leaving 13 bases between them. The DNA of the CDR3 is TGCGCCAGCAGCTTGGGGGGAGCCTTTAGCTCCTATAATTCACCCCTCCACTTT. Its translation: CASSLGGAFSSYNSPLHF.

The chain is built from TRBV2 and TRBJ1-4; tentatively, D is TRBD1 (5 bases). The CDR3 length is 16 residues. Germline V gene lookup returns CDR1 SNHLY and CDR2 FYNNEI. Trimming cost V 0 bases and J 8 bases, with 16 bases left between them. CDR3 sequence reads: CASSEALGQGREKLFF. The CDR3 DNA is TGTGCCAGCAGTGAAGCGCTTGGGCAGGGACGCGAAAAACTGTTTTTT.

This clone was recorded once. This rearrangement joins TRBV7-2 to TRBJ2-5; D is unclear. Trimming stripped 1 base from V and 14 bases from J, with 11 bases between. CDR3 length: 11 amino acids. Germline loops: CDR1 SGHTA, CDR2 FQGNSA. Written as DNA, the CDR3 is TGTGCCAGCAGCTTAGTCGGTCCCCTATACTTC. It yields the protein CASSLVGPLYF. Full variable domain (outside the CDR3, taken from reference TRBV7-2 and TRBJ2-5): GAGVSQSPSNKVTEKGKDVELRCDPISGHTALYWYRQSLGQGLEFLIYFQGNSAPDKSGLPSDRFSAERTGGSVSTLTIQRTQQEDSAVYLCASSLVGPLYFGPGTRLLVL.

The chain recombines TRBV15 with TRBJ2-1; 9 nucleotides match TRBD2. This CDR3 spans 17 amino acids. Per the germline V gene, CDR1 is LNHNV and CDR2 is YYDKDF (reference sequence). V lost 3 bases to trimming and J lost 7 bases; unmatched junction nucleotides: 13. CDR3 region: CATSSSPGTSFGNEQFF. CDR3 nucleotides: TGTGCCACCAGCAGTAGTCCCGGGACTAGCTTTGGTAATGAGCAGTTCTTC.

The rearrangement uses TRBV7-6 and TRBJ2-2, with 14 nucleotides matching TRBD2. The V segment lost 0 bases and the J segment 6 bases; nucleotides outside the gene matches: 6. Germline V gene sequence: CDR1 SGHVS, CDR2 FNYEAQ. This CDR3 is 18 amino acids long. For the CDR3, the DNA is TGTGCCAGCAGCTTAGCCGGACTAGCGGGAGGAGGATCCGGGGAGCTGTTTTTT. It is translated as CASSLAGLAGGGSGELFF.

The chain recombines TRBV4-1 with TRBJ1-6; 8 bases map to TRBD1. This CDR3 is 13 amino acids long. Germline values: CDR1 MGHRA, CDR2 YSYEKL. V lost 8 bases and J lost 7; bases outside the gene matches: 4. DNA of the CDR3: TGCGCCAGCGGGGACAGGCCGAATTCACCCCTCCACTTT. Amino acid sequence: CASGDRPNSPLHF.

This chain links TRBV5-1 with TRBJ2-5; D is unresolved. Germline lookup yields CDR1 SGHRS and CDR2 YFSETQ. Trimming removed 4 bases from V and 5 bases from J, with 12 bases in between. The CDR3 contains 13 residues. CDR3 loop: CASSPELGETQYF. In nucleotides, the CDR3 is TGCGCCAGCAGCCCGGAGCTGGGGGAGACCCAGTACTTC.

The genes are TRBV6-6 and TRBJ2-3, with 9 nucleotides matching TRBD2. V gave up 0 bases and J gave up 3 bases; unmatched junction bases: 4. CDR1 and CDR2 from the germline V gene are MNHNY and SVGAGI (reference sequence). The CDR3 loop spans 16 amino acids. Written as DNA, the CDR3 is TGTGCCAGCAGTTACTCTGCTAGCGGGACTACAGATACGCAGTATTTT. Translating it yields CASSYSASGTTDTQYF.

V and J are TRBV19 and TRBJ2-7, with 15 bases aligning to TRBD2. The CDR3 totals 16 residues. Germline V lookup: CDR1 LNHDA, CDR2 SQIVND (reference sequence). The V segment lost 5 bases and the J segment 2 bases; nucleotides outside the gene matches: 4. This chain's CDR3 is CASSAGLAGGPYEQYF. For the CDR3, the DNA is TGTGCCAGTAGTGCGGGACTAGCGGGAGGTCCCTACGAGCAGTACTTC.

V usage is TRBV6-5 and J usage is TRBJ1-1, with D possibly being TRBD1 (5 bases). Trimming removed 7 bases from V and 5 bases from J, with 14 bases in between. Germline-derived CDR1 and CDR2 are MNHEY and SVGAGI. This CDR3 contains 13 residues. The CDR3 is CASTGTRRTEAFF. DNA for the CDR3: TGTGCCAGCACTGGGACCCGGAGGACTGAAGCTTTCTTT.

This chain uses TRBV5-1 with TRBJ1-4; 7 positions match TRBD1. This CDR3 region has 16 residues. V was pared by 4 bases and J by 5 bases, with 11 bases of the junction left unmatched. The germline V gene encodes CDR1 SGHRS and CDR2 YFSETQ. The CDR3 is CASSPIPGQRNEKLFF. CDR3 coding DNA: TGCGCCAGCAGCCCGATACCGGGACAGAGGAATGAAAAACTGTTTTTT.

The genes are TRBV7-8 and TRBJ2-2; D not resolved. The germline V and J ends were trimmed by 5 bases and 3 bases, with 16 bases remaining between them. Germline assignment: CDR1 SGHVS and CDR2 FQNEAQ. There are 16 residues in the CDR3. CDR3 in amino acids: CASSRLTGADTGELFF. The CDR3 DNA reads as TGTGCCAGCAGCCGCTTAACCGGTGCAGACACCGGGGAGCTGTTTTTT. Full variable domain (remainder filled in from reference TRBV7-8 and TRBJ2-2): GAGVSQSPRYKVAKRGQDVALRCDPISGHVSLFWYQQALGQGPEFLTYFQNEAQLDKSGLPSDRFFAERPEGSVSTLKIQRTQQEDSAVYLCASSRLTGADTGELFFGEGSRLTVL.

This rearrangement joins TRBV24-1 to TRBJ1-5; unclear D gene. V was shortened by 2 bases and J by 12 bases, with 10 bases between the two germline ends. The germline gives CDR1 KGHDR, CDR2 SFDVKD. This CDR3 is built from 12 residues. For the CDR3, the DNA is TGTGCCACCAGTGATTCTCGAGATCTCCAGCATTTT. It encodes CATSDSRDLQHF.

The rearrangement joins TRBV4-1 to TRBJ1-2; D remains ambiguous. The ends were cut back, 1 base at V and 4 bases at J, with 7 bases in the middle. The V gene's germline CDR1 is MGHRA and CDR2 YSYEKL. The CDR3 length is 13 residues. CDR3 amino acids: CASSQGQLYGYTF. The CDR3 DNA follows: TGCGCCAGCAGCCAAGGGCAACTCTATGGCTACACCTTC.

The CDR3 sequence: CASSIRGGAVGTEAFF. The CDR3 nucleotides are TGCGCCAGCAGCATCCGCGGGGGGGCCGTGGGCACTGAAGCTTTCTTT. The chain joins TRBV4-1 to TRBJ1-1; a possible D gene is TRBD1 (6 bases). The CDR3 is 16 amino acids. V was trimmed by 5 bases and J by 4 bases, leaving 20 bases between them. The V gene's germline CDR1 is MGHRA and CDR2 YSYEKL.

The chain employs TRBV2 and TRBJ2-3; possible D gene TRBD2, 6 bases. V was cut by 8 bases and J by 6 bases, with 15 bases left in between. Germline CDR1 reads SNHLY; CDR2 reads FYNNEI. The CDR3 is 13 amino acids. CDR3 loop: CASVQSLADTQYF. For the CDR3, the DNA is TGTGCCAGCGTCCAGAGCCTAGCGGATACGCAGTATTTT.

The V call is TRBV7-9, the J call TRBJ2-5; 10 positions match TRBD1. The junction had 4 bases not matched to a gene; V was cut back by 5 bases and J by 4 bases. Looked up from germline, CDR1 is SEHNR and CDR2 is FQNEAQ (reference sequence). The CDR3 is 14 amino acids. The CDR3 region has the DNA TGTGCCAGCAGCGTGACAGGGGGCCTAGAGACCCAGTACTTC. This gives the protein CASSVTGGLETQYF.

This rearrangement joins TRBV28 to TRBJ1-1; D is perhaps TRBD1 (6 bases). This CDR3 contains 14 residues. Germline assignment: CDR1 MDHEN and CDR2 SYDVKM. Trimming removed 5 bases from V and 4 bases from J, with 14 bases in between. The CDR3 DNA reads TGTGCCAGCAGTGATCTCCAGGGGAGCACTGAAGCTTTCTTT. It translates to CASSDLQGSTEAFF.

The chain couples TRBV24-1 to TRBJ1-4, with a weak D call TRBD1 (6 bases). V was pared by 4 bases and J by 8 bases, with 19 bases between. There are 16 residues in the CDR3. CDR1 and CDR2 from the germline V gene are KGHDR and SFDVKD. This chain's CDR3 is CATSDPQTGVREKLFF. The DNA for the CDR3 is TGTGCCACCAGTGACCCTCAGACAGGAGTGAGAGAAAAACTGTTTTTT.

This chain uses TRBV4-2 with TRBJ1-1; TRBD1 agrees at 8 bases. The CDR3 is 14 residues long. Germline CDR1 LGHNA, CDR2 YNFKEQ. V gave up 4 bases and J gave up 4 bases; unmatched junction bases: 5. CDR3: CASSRETGGTEAFF. As DNA, the CDR3 is TGTGCCAGCAGCCGAGAAACAGGGGGCACTGAAGCTTTCTTT.

The rearrangement uses TRBV27 and TRBJ1-1; the D is unclear. The CDR3 runs 13 residues. The germline gives CDR1 MNHEY, CDR2 SMNVEV (reference sequence). V lost 8 bases and J lost 1, with 11 bases in between. The CDR3 coding sequence is TGTGCCAGCCGGCGGGTGGGGAACACTGAAGCTTTCTTT. Protein: CASRRVGNTEAFF.

The rearrangement links TRBV18 to TRBJ2-6, with 11 bases aligning to TRBD2. J lost 3 bases, V lost 2 bases, and 6 bases had no gene match. The CDR3 has 18 residues. CDR1 is KGHSH, CDR2 LQKENI, per germline. The chain's CDR3 is CASSPWGTSGGGANVLTF. The CDR3, as DNA: TGTGCCAGCTCACCATGGGGGACTAGCGGCGGTGGGGCCAACGTCCTGACTTTC.

The J gene is TRBJ1-6, the V gene TRBV18, with D perhaps matching TRBD1 (5 bases). The CDR3 runs to 14 residues. V was clipped by 3 bases and J by 5 bases, with 8 bases between them. CDR1 and CDR2 (germline): KGHSH, LQKENI. The CDR3: CASSPSGNNSPLHF. As DNA, the CDR3 is TGTGCCAGCTCACCGTCAGGGAATAATTCACCCCTCCACTTT.

The chain uses TRBV5-1 and TRBJ2-7; TRBD2 might be the D (5 bases). This CDR3 region has 12 residues. With 2 bases removed from V and 3 bases from J, the gap between germline ends came to 6 bases. Germline assignment: CDR1 SGHRS and CDR2 YFSETQ. The CDR3 coding sequence is TGCGCCAGCAGCTTAGGAGGCTACGAGCAGTACTTC. Amino acids: CASSLGGYEQYF. Full variable domain (rest looked up from reference TRBV5-1 and TRBJ2-7): KAGVTQTPRYLIKTRGQQVTLSCSPISGHRSVSWYQQTPGQGLQFLFEYFSETQRNKGNFPGRFSGRQFSNSRSEMNVSTLELGDSALYLCASSLGGYEQYFGPGTRLTVT.